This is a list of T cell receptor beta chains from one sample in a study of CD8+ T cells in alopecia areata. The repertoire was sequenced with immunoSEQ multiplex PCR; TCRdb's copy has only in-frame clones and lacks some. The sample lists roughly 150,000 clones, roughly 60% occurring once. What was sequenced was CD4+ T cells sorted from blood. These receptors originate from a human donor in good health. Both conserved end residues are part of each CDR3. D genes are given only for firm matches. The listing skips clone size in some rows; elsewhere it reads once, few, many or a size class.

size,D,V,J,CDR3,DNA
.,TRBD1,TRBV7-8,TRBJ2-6,CASSRDRAGANVLTF,TGTGCCAGCAGCCGGGACAGGGCTGGGGCCAACGTCCTGACTTTC
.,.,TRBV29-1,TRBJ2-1,CSVCLGVDEQFF,TGCAGCGTTTGTTTGGGGGTCGATGAGCAGTTCTTC
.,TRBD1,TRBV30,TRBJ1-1,CAWSRQGGTEAFF,TGTGCCTGGAGCCGACAGGGAGGCACTGAAGCTTTCTTT
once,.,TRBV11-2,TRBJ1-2,CASSLDGFGYGYTF,TGTGCCAGCAGCTTAGATGGGTTCGGCTATGGCTACACCTTC
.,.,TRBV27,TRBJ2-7,CASGPYSAYEQYF,TGTGCCAGCGGGCCATATTCTGCCTACGAGCAGTACTTC
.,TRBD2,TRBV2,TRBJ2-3,CASSGSGTDTQYF,TGTGCCAGCAGTGGTAGCGGGACCGATACGCAGTATTTT
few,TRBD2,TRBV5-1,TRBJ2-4,CASSVTSGRAKNIQYF,TGCGCCAGCAGCGTCACTAGCGGGAGAGCCAAAAACATTCAGTACTTC
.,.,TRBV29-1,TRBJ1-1,CSTMRKLNTEAFF,TGCAGCACAATGAGGAAGTTGAACACTGAAGCTTTCTTT
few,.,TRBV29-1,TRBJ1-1,CSVDEGAGRGAFF,TGCAGCGTTGACGAAGGGGCCGGAAGGGGAGCTTTCTTT
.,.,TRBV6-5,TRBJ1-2,CASSYSGGADYGYTF,TGTGCCAGCAGTTACTCGGGGGGAGCAGACTATGGCTACACCTTC
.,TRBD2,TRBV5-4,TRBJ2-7,CASSLVPGGPYEQYF,TGTGCCAGCAGCTTGGTCCCGGGAGGACCCTACGAGCAGTACTTC
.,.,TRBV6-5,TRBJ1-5,CASRADSRYQPQHF,TGTGCCAGCAGGGCCGACAGCCGATATCAGCCCCAGCATTTT
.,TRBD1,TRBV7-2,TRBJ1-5,CASSFWTGNQPQHF,TGTGCCAGCAGCTTCTGGACAGGGAATCAGCCCCAGCATTTT
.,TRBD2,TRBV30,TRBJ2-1,CAWSLPRTSGLNEQFF,TGTGCCTGGAGTCTCCCGCGTACTAGCGGACTCAATGAGCAGTTCTTC
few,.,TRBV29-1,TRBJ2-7,CSVEDIGQVPNEQYF,TGCAGCGTTGAAGATATCGGCCAGGTTCCTAACGAGCAGTACTTC
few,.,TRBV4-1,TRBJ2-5,CASSPKWRSLETQYF,TGCGCCAGCAGCCCCAAGTGGCGGAGTCTGGAGACCCAGTACTTC
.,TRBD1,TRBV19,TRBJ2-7,CASSSTGAIYEQYF,TGTGCCAGTAGTTCGACAGGGGCCATCTACGAGCAGTACTTC
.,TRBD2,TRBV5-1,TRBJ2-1,CASSLLAENYNEQFF,TGCGCCAGCAGCTTGCTAGCGGAGAACTACAATGAGCAGTTCTTC
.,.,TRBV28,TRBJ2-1,CASSFPPSYNEQFF,TGTGCCAGCAGTTTTCCCCCCTCCTACAATGAGCAGTTCTTC
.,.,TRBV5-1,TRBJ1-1,CASSLTGSHTEAFF,TGCGCCAGCAGCTTGACAGGATCCCACACTGAAGCTTTCTTT
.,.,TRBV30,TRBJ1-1,CAWIGQANTEAFF,TGTGCCTGGATCGGGCAGGCGAACACTGAAGCTTTCTTT
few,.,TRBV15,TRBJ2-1,CATSREAGNNNEQFF,TGTGCCACCAGCAGAGAGGCCGGCAACAACAATGAGCAGTTCTTC
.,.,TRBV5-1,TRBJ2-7,CASSGRGSISYEQYF,TGCGCCAGCAGCGGGAGAGGGAGTATCTCCTACGAGCAGTACTTC
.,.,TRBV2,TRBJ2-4,CASSPGYIQYF,TGTGCCAGCAGCCCAGGGTACATTCAGTACTTC
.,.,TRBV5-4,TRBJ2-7,CASSPAGGSAYEQYF,TGTGCCAGCAGCCCGGCCGGAGGATCGGCATACGAGCAGTACTTC
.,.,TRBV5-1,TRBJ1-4,CASSFGPGVNEKLFF,TGCGCCAGCAGTTTCGGCCCAGGGGTTAATGAAAAACTGTTTTTT
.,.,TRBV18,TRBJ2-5,CASSPQPGTQYF,TGTGCCAGCTCACCCCAACCAGGGACCCAGTACTTC
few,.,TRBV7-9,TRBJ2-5,CASSPTRGETQYF,TGTGCCAGCAGCCCGACGAGGGGTGAGACCCAGTACTTC
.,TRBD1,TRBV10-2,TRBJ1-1,CASSRTGAQLNTEAFF,TGCGCCAGCAGTAGGACAGGGGCCCAGCTGAACACTGAAGCTTTCTTT
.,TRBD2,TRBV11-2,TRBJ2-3,CASSTLAASTDTQYF,TGTGCCAGCAGCACACTAGCGGCTAGCACAGATACGCAGTATTTT
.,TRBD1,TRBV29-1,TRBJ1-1,CSVNRGNTEAFF,TGCAGCGTAAACAGGGGGAACACTGAAGCTTTCTTT
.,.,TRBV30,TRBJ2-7,CAWSAPVYEQYF,TGTGCCTGGAGTGCCCCGGTTTACGAGCAGTACTTC
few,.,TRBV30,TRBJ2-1,CACQVPGYNEQFF,TGTGCCTGCCAAGTTCCGGGTTACAATGAGCAGTTCTTC
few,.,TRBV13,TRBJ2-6,CASSLTTGANVLTF,TGTGCCAGCAGCTTAACCACTGGGGCCAACGTCCTGACTTTC
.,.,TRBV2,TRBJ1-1,CASSPGQLNTEAFF,TGTGCCAGCAGCCCCGGACAGTTGAACACTGAAGCTTTCTTT
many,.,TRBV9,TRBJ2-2,CASSVGQQQNGELFF,TGTGCCAGCAGCGTAGGACAGCAGCAGAACGGGGAGCTGTTTTTT
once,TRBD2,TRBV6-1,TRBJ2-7,CASSDFSGSSYEQYF,TGTGCCAGCAGTGATTTTAGCGGGAGCTCCTACGAGCAGTACTTC
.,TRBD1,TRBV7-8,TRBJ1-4,CASSSGQAVGEKLFF,TGTGCCAGCAGCTCTGGACAGGCGGTCGGAGAAAAACTGTTTTTT
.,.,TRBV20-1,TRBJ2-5,CSASLGETQYF,TGCAGTGCTAGTCTGGGAGAGACCCAGTACTTC
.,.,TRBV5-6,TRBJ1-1,CASSLVGHEAFF,TGTGCCAGCAGCTTGGTTGGGCACGAAGCTTTCTTT
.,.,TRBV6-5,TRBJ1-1,CASSSQRRGGTEAFF,TGTGCCAGCAGTTCCCAAAGGAGGGGTGGGACTGAAGCTTTCTTT
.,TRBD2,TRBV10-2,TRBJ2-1,CSVRGAGGDNEQFF,TGCAGTGTCAGGGGGGCGGGAGGGGATAATGAGCAGTTCTTC
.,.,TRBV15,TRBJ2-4,CATSRAASKNIQYF,TGTGCCACCAGCAGAGCGGCGAGCAAAAACATTCAGTACTTC
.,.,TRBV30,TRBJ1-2,CAWSPGLRGYTF,TGTGCCTGGAGTCCCGGGTTGCGGGGCTACACCTTC
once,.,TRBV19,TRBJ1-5,CASSIRAGDQPQHF,TGTGCCAGTAGTATCAGGGCTGGTGATCAGCCCCAGCATTTT
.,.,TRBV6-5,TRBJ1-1,CASSFRPTGGTEAFF,TGTGCCAGCAGTTTTCGTCCGACGGGGGGCACTGAAGCTTTCTTT
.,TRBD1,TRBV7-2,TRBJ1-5,CASSSRTGSNQPQHF,TGTGCCAGCAGCTCGCGGACAGGTAGCAATCAGCCCCAGCATTTT
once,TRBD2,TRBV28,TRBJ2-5,CASSSFRGVETQYF,TGTGCCAGCAGCTCGTTCCGGGGGGTAGAGACCCAGTACTTC
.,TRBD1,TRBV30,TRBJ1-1,CAWSPSRQGTEAFF,TGTGCCTGGAGTCCATCTAGACAGGGCACTGAAGCTTTCTTT
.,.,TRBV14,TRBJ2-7,CASSQELLLPLHEQYF,TGTGCCAGCAGCCAAGAACTGCTGCTCCCTCTTCACGAGCAGTACTTC
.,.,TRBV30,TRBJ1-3,CAWKGIGNTIYF,TGTGCCTGGAAAGGGATTGGAAACACCATATATTTT
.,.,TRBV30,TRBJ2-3,CAWSVHGGGTTDTQYF,TGTGCCTGGAGTGTACACGGCGGGGGCACCACAGATACGCAGTATTTT
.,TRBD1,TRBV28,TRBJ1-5,CASIPDRVDQPQHF,TGTGCCAGCATTCCGGACAGGGTCGATCAGCCCCAGCATTTT
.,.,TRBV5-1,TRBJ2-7,CASSLGGEWYEQYF,TGCGCCAGCAGCTTGGGAGGGGAGTGGTACGAGCAGTACTTC
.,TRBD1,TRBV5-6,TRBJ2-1,CASSSTGAAEQFF,TGTGCCAGCAGCTCGACAGGGGCCGCGGAGCAGTTCTTC